This T cell receptor beta chain was recovered during a study of cytomegalovirus exposure and HLA in healthy donors. This clone occurred a few times. Antigen specificity is unknown. Within the sample, other DNA sequences also encode this same CDR3. Trimming removed 1 base at V and 7 bases at J, with 7 bases between. This CDR3 is 12 amino acids long. The germline V gene encodes CDR1 MGHRA and CDR2 YSYEKL. Repertoires were generated with immunoSEQ multiplex PCR, while TCRdb's copy carries only in-frame clones and drops some. The repertoire holds 150,000 to 200,000 clones, about 86% seen once, with about 3% in the top ten. General study findings and limits: One later analysis, an examination of the 120 validation repertoires, found that first-cohort TCR clusters tended to co-occur in them. According to the study, approximately 150 TCR beta chains were cytomegalovirus-associated. Testing in vitro showed a few CMV-associated chains specific for CMV antigens.

This sequence joins TRBV4-1 and TRBJ1-1; the D is unclear. The TCR was taken from a woman under 30 in good health and CMV-seropositive. The sequenced sample consisted of PBMCs. The CDR3 sequence: CASSQGADEAFF. CDR3 nucleotide sequence: TGCGCCAGCAGCCAAGGAGCGGATGAAGCTTTCTTT.